A single T cell receptor beta chain is shown here with its context. The data derive from a study of tumor-infiltrating lymphocytes in primary liver carcinoma. Investigators took RNA and DNA out together from approximately 22-30 mg of unsorted bulk tissue. Trimming left V 6 bases short and J 7 bases short, with 12 bases between. Germline CDR1 SGHAT, CDR2 FQDESV (reference sequence). The CDR3 runs to 12 residues. Total RNA (around 500 ng) served as template for TCR beta cDNA synthesis primed by a constant-region primer. The TCR beta library was amplified through three nested multiplex PCR rounds in a modified ARM-PCR procedure. The first two PCR rounds used TRBV1-TRBV30 forward primers with a C-beta reverse primer, about 10 cycles each. TCRdb reanalysed the multiplex PCR reads using MiXCR and keeps one entry per CDR3 protein. This repertoire shows some 110,000 distinct CDR3 sequences, approximately 78% found once; its top ten account for about 20%.

This TCR was recovered from a man between 40 and 49 years old with primary liver carcinoma and hepatitis B virus infection. The chain couples TRBV11-1 to TRBJ2-5; D gene unclear. What was sequenced was liver tumor tissue from sampling region 3. This sample's subset: tumor region T3, left-lateral pole. CDR3 loop: CASSSDAMTQYF. For the CDR3, the DNA is TGTGCCAGCAGTTCTGACGCTATGACCCAGTACTTC.